This passage covers 31 T cell receptor beta chains from one sample sequenced in a study of blood T cell repertoires in COVID-19. Measured with immunoSEQ multiplex PCR; TCRdb has only the in-frame clones, and not every one. Of approximately 160,000 clones in the sample, around 74% are singletons; the top ten hold about 3%. The sequenced sample consisted of peripheral blood. These receptor sequences come from a man between 65 and 79 years old with acute or convalescent COVID-19.

The V call is TRBV21-1, the J call TRBJ2-7; the DNA was not compared with TRBD1, the D call given in the table. TRBV21-1 corresponds to a pseudogene. The CDR3 runs to 16 residues. The DNA for the CDR3 is TGTGCCAGCAGCAAATCGAGGACAACCTACCCCTACGAGCAGTACTTC. It encodes CASSKSRTTYPYEQYF.

This clone was counted once. J is TRBJ1-1 and V is TRBV6-5, with 9 bases fitting TRBD1. The CDR3 contains 15 residues. Germline V gives CDR1 MNHEY, CDR2 SVGAGI. After removal of 6 bases from V and 10 bases from J, the junction contained 15 bases not matched to a gene. CDR3 DNA sequence: TGTGCCAGCAGCCAACCGGGACAGGGAAATCAGGGAGCTTTCTTT. Translating gives CASSQPGQGNQGAFF.

This sequence joins TRBV24-1 and TRBJ2-1, with a weak D call TRBD1 (5 bases). Germline CDR1 KGHDR, CDR2 SFDVKD. The CDR3 spans 14 residues. V gave up 3 bases and J gave up 8 bases, with 13 bases separating them. The DNA for the CDR3 is TGTGCCACCAGTGATCGGCAGGGTCTCGATGAGCAGTTCTTC. Translation: CATSDRQGLDEQFF.

V is TRBV5-4 and J is TRBJ2-5; 11 nucleotides match TRBD2. V lost 0 bases to trimming and J lost 4 bases; unmatched junction nucleotides: 8. CDR1 and CDR2 from the germline V gene are SGHNT and YYREEE (reference sequence). The CDR3 runs to 17 residues. The CDR3 reads CASSLGGFSGRGETQYF. The CDR3 DNA is TGTGCCAGCAGCTTGGGTGGTTTTAGCGGGAGGGGAGAGACCCAGTACTTC.

The chain carries TRBV5-8 and TRBJ2-5, with 7 nucleotides matching TRBD2. CDR1 is SGHTS and CDR2 is YDEGEE in the germline V gene. The CDR3 loop spans 14 amino acids. V gave up 2 bases and J gave up 3 bases; unmatched junction bases: 4. Here the CDR3 DNA reads TGTGCCAGCAGCTTACCGGGACTAAAAGAGACCCAGTACTTC. Protein product: CASSLPGLKETQYF.

The V gene is TRBV10-3, the J gene TRBJ1-5; the D gene is possibly TRBD1 (6 bases). In germline, CDR1 is ENHRY, CDR2 SYGVKD. This CDR3 has 16 residues. V was cut by 4 bases and J by 2 bases, with 15 bases left in between. In DNA, the CDR3 is TGTGCCATCAGTGGGGGGCTGACAGGCGGCAATCAGCCCCAGCATTTT. Translation gives CAISGGLTGGNQPQHF.

This clone was counted only a few times. This sequence joins TRBV27 and TRBJ1-5, with TRBD1 matching 8 bases. Germline V gene sequence: CDR1 MNHEY, CDR2 SMNVEV (reference sequence). The CDR3 runs to 14 residues. The trim removed 7 bases at V and 7 bases at J, leaving 9 bases unmatched. CDR3: CASKLADRAQPQHF. The CDR3 coding sequence is TGTGCCAGCAAACTTGCGGACAGGGCGCAGCCCCAGCATTTT.

V and J are TRBV4-3 and TRBJ1-2; D might be TRBD1 (6 bases). Germline loops: CDR1 LGHNA, CDR2 YSLEER. The length of the CDR3 is 16 residues. V was clipped by 1 base and J by 3 bases, with 15 bases between them. The CDR3 here is CASSQVSGGADYGYTF. The CDR3, as DNA: TGCGCCAGCAGCCAAGTCTCGGGGGGCGCGGACTATGGCTACACCTTC.

This sequence joins TRBV6-4 and TRBJ2-2; a weak D match, TRBD2 (6 bases). The CDR3 length is 16 residues. Germline V lookup: CDR1 MRHNA, CDR2 SNTAGT. Deletions cut 11 bases from V and 1 base from J, with 20 bases between. The CDR3, as DNA: TGTGCCTCGGCCCAACAAGCGGGTCTGAACACCGGGGAGCTGTTTTTT. This sequence encodes CASAQQAGLNTGELFF.

The chain joins TRBV5-1 to TRBJ2-3, with TRBD2 matching 8 bases. Germline CDR1 SGHRS, CDR2 YFSETQ. The CDR3 covers 15 residues. Trimming removed 1 base from V and 4 bases from J; junction bases left unmatched: 5. CDR3 bases: TGCGCCAGCAGCTTGACCCTAGCGGGCTCAGATACGCAGTATTTT. As protein: CASSLTLAGSDTQYF.

V gene TRBV27 combines with J gene TRBJ1-2; 8 bases fit TRBD1. This CDR3 contains 15 residues. The germline V gene has CDR1 MNHEY and CDR2 SMNVEV (reference sequence). V dropped 1 base and J dropped 8; count of bases not matched to a gene: 9. This CDR3 is CASSLWPDRATGYTF. The CDR3 region has the DNA TGTGCCAGCAGTTTATGGCCGGACAGGGCAACCGGCTACACCTTC.

This chain connects TRBV25-1 to TRBJ1-5; D may be TRBD1 (5 bases). Deletions cut 7 bases from V and 2 bases from J, with 9 bases between. Looked up from germline, CDR1 is MGHDK and CDR2 is SYGVNS. This CDR3 region has 13 residues. For the CDR3, the DNA is TGTGCCAGCATGGGACTCGGCAATCAGCCCCAGCATTTT. This translates into CASMGLGNQPQHF. The whole variable domain, filled in from reference TRBV25-1 and TRBJ1-5, reads EADIYQTPRYLVIGTGKKITLECSQTMGHDKMYWYQQDPGMELHLIHYSYGVNSTEKGDLSSESTVSRIRTEHFPLTLESARPSHTSQYLCASMGLGNQPQHFGDGTRLSIL.

This clone has a single count. The genes are TRBV5-1 and TRBJ2-1; D possibly corresponds to TRBD1 (5 bases). CDR1 is SGHRS, CDR2 YFSETQ, per germline. Trimming removed 4 bases from V and 8 bases from J, with 13 bases in between. The length of the CDR3 is 13 residues. Here the CDR3 DNA reads TGCGCCAGCAGCGCGATGGGGCCCGATGAGCAGTTCTTC. It translates to CASSAMGPDEQFF.

The chain uses TRBV5-6 and TRBJ2-7, with 8 bases that match TRBD1. CDR3 length equals 14 residues. From germline, CDR1 is SGHDT and CDR2 YYEEEE. Germline trimming cut 4 bases from V and 3 bases from J; bases unmatched to any gene: 6. In DNA, the CDR3 is TGTGCCAGCAGCCGAGGACAGGGTCGCTACGAGCAGTACTTC. It encodes CASSRGQGRYEQYF.

The chain employs TRBV30 and TRBJ1-5; D is possibly TRBD1 (5 bases). V was clipped by 1 base and J by 6 bases, with 13 bases between them. Looked up from germline, CDR1 is GTSNPN and CDR2 is SVGIG (reference sequence). CDR3 length: 14 residues. This CDR3 is CAWSEGQGSQPQHF. The CDR3 nucleotides read TGTGCCTGGAGTGAGGGCCAGGGAAGTCAGCCCCAGCATTTT.

The V and J genes are TRBV11-2 and TRBJ1-2; 7 bases map to TRBD1. Germline CDR1 reads SGHAT; CDR2 reads FQNNGV. CDR3 length: 13 residues. After removal of 6 bases from V and 3 bases from J, the junction contained 4 bases not matched to a gene. The CDR3 DNA follows: TGTGCCAGCAGTAAAACAGGGGACTATGGCTACACCTTC. Translating it yields CASSKTGDYGYTF.

The chain has TRBV7-6 and TRBJ2-5; 9 bases are shared with TRBD1. The germline CDR1 and CDR2 sequences are SGHVS and FNYEAQ. The CDR3 consists of 14 residues. Losses at the gene ends were 5 bases for V and 5 bases for J; bases not matched to a gene: 6. The CDR3 here is CASSIGQGRETQYF. The CDR3, as DNA: TGTGCCAGCAGCATCGGACAGGGGAGGGAGACCCAGTACTTC.

The chain carries TRBV25-1 and TRBJ2-3; D gene uncertain. The germline gives CDR1 MGHDK, CDR2 SYGVNS. V was shortened by 3 bases and J by 6 bases, with 10 bases between the two germline ends. The CDR3 is 13 residues long. The CDR3 loop reads CASSDTPADTQYF. In nucleotides, the CDR3 is TGTGCCAGCAGTGATACTCCTGCGGATACGCAGTATTTT.

The chain joins TRBV10-2 to TRBJ2-3; 14 bases map to TRBD2. There are 15 residues in the CDR3. Germline V CDR1 and CDR2: WSHSY, SAAADI. Germline trimming cut 7 bases from V and 4 bases from J; bases unmatched to any gene: 4. This chain's CDR3 is CASIRTSGGSDTQYF. Written as DNA, the CDR3 is TGCGCCAGCATCCGGACTAGCGGGGGGTCAGATACGCAGTATTTT.

V gene TRBV3-1 (or the pseudogene TRBV3-2) combines with J gene TRBJ2-5; the D gene is possibly TRBD2 (7 bases). V was clipped by 3 bases and J by 5 bases, with 19 bases between them. Germline V gives CDR1 LGHDT, CDR2 YNNKEL (reference sequence). There are 16 residues in the CDR3. For the CDR3, the DNA is TGTGCCAGCAGCCAGCAAACAGGGAGGGATTTGGAGACCCAGTACTTC. This encodes CASSQQTGRDLETQYF.

This clone was observed a few times. The J gene is TRBJ2-7, the V gene TRBV18; 7 nucleotides line up with TRBD1. V lost 2 bases to trimming and J lost 4 bases; unmatched junction nucleotides: 2. The length of the CDR3 is 13 residues. Germline V gene sequence: CDR1 KGHSH, CDR2 LQKENI. Here the CDR3 reads CASSPGTAYEQYF. DNA of the CDR3: TGTGCCAGCTCACCAGGGACAGCATACGAGCAGTACTTC.

There are a few counts of this clone. This rearrangement joins TRBV5-1 to TRBJ1-2, with a weak D call TRBD1 (5 bases). In germline, CDR1 is SGHRS, CDR2 YFSETQ. Deletions cut 1 base from V and 4 bases from J, with 14 bases between. The CDR3 runs 15 residues. Written as DNA, the CDR3 is TGCGCCAGCAGCTTGTTACAGGCCCCGGGCTATGGCTACACCTTC. It encodes CASSLLQAPGYGYTF.

The chain uses TRBV6-1 and TRBJ2-7; D is unresolved. CDR1 is MNHNS and CDR2 is SASEGT in the germline V gene. CDR3 length: 14 residues. Trimming took 2 bases from V and 0 from J, leaving 8 bases between them. The CDR3 coding sequence is TGTGCCAGCAGTGAACGTGGCCTCTCCTACGAGCAGTACTTC. Translation gives CASSERGLSYEQYF.

The CDR3 bases are TGTGCCAGCAGTCCCCGGCGGGAGGGAATGATAGCCCAGCATTTT. It is translated as CASSPRREGMIAQHF. The genes are TRBV6-5 and TRBJ1-5, with D uncertain. Per germline, CDR1 MNHEY and CDR2 SVGAGI. CDR3 length: 15 residues. Trimming took off 5 bases at V and 11 bases at J, with 22 bases between the two ends.

V usage is TRBV4-1 and J usage is TRBJ2-7; the match to TRBD2 covers 13 bases. V dropped 4 bases and J dropped 2; count of bases not matched to a gene: 5. The CDR3 is 16 amino acids. Germline-derived CDR1 and CDR2 are MGHRA and YSYEKL. This chain's CDR3 is CASSRGGTSGAYEQYF. As DNA, the CDR3 is TGCGCCAGCAGCCGAGGAGGGACTAGCGGGGCCTACGAGCAGTACTTC.

The chain has TRBV5-1 and TRBJ1-2; TRBD1 matches at 9 bases. Germline CDR1 reads SGHRS; CDR2 reads YFSETQ. The CDR3 is 15 amino acids. Trimming at V came to 5 bases and at J to 4 bases, leaving 9 bases not matched to a gene. In DNA, the CDR3 is TGCGCCAGCAGGGAAACAGGGGGCAGTGGCTATGGCTACACCTTC. As protein: CASRETGGSGYGYTF.

The rearrangement joins TRBV10-3 to TRBJ1-1; 11 bases are shared with TRBD1. J lost 1 base, V lost 4 bases, and 2 bases had no gene match. This CDR3 region has 15 residues. CDR1 and CDR2 (germline): ENHRY, SYGVKD. This CDR3 reads CAISGTGGANTEAFF. The CDR3 nucleotides are TGTGCCATCAGTGGGACAGGGGGCGCGAACACTGAAGCTTTCTTT.

The rearrangement joins TRBV5-1 to TRBJ2-2; weak D call: TRBD1 (6 bases). The germline V gene has CDR1 SGHRS and CDR2 YFSETQ. V shed 4 bases and J shed 4 bases, with 11 bases lying between them. The CDR3 length is 14 residues. This CDR3 reads CASSKGQSTGELFF. CDR3 DNA: TGCGCCAGCAGCAAGGGACAATCCACCGGGGAGCTGTTTTTT.

The chain employs TRBV19 and TRBJ1-5; perhaps TRBD1 as D (5 bases). CDR3 length: 16 residues. Trimming took off 7 bases at V and 0 bases at J, with 16 bases between the two ends. Germline loops: CDR1 LNHDA, CDR2 SQIVND (reference sequence). The CDR3 protein is CASTALYQGSNQPQHF. The CDR3 DNA follows: TGTGCCAGTACCGCCCTTTACCAGGGTAGCAATCAGCCCCAGCATTTT.

The chain has TRBV3-1 (or the pseudogene TRBV3-2) and TRBJ1-2; 11 nucleotides match TRBD1. The germline CDR1 and CDR2 sequences are LGHDT and YNNKEL (reference sequence). V shed 1 base and J 5 bases; nucleotides not matched to a gene: 3. This CDR3 region has 15 residues. As DNA, the CDR3 is TGTGCCAGCAGCCAAGGTGGGACAGGGGGTTATGGCTACACCTTC. This encodes CASSQGGTGGYGYTF.

This chain uses TRBV4-1 with TRBJ1-1; D gene unclear. The length of the CDR3 is 13 residues. The V gene's germline CDR1 is MGHRA and CDR2 YSYEKL. V dropped 3 bases and J dropped 0 bases, with 5 bases sitting between them. The CDR3: CASSHPVNTEAFF. In nucleotides, the CDR3 is TGCGCCAGCAGCCACCCAGTGAACACTGAAGCTTTCTTT.